Listed below are T cell receptor beta chains from one sample, sequenced in a study of siplizumab effects on memory and regulatory T cells. Sequencing was performed with immunoSEQ multiplex PCR; in TCRdb, only in-frame clones are kept and a portion is missing. The sample carries some 65,000 clones, around nine tenths recorded once. Sequencing was done on a sample of Tregs sorted from blood. The source of these receptors is a human donor in good health. Both conserved end residues are part of each CDR3. The D gene is left open where the match is weak. Rows give clone size only sometimes, using once, few, many, or a class for an expanded clone.

v_gene	d_gene	j_gene	abundance	CDR3nt	CDR3aa
TRBV5-3	-	TRBJ2-1	-	TGTGCCAGAAGCTCACAACCCCCTTACAATGAGCAGTTCTTC	CARSSQPPYNEQFF
TRBV4-2	-	TRBJ2-3	few	TGTGCCAGCAGCCCAACGGGGGGCAGCGCCGGAACAGATACGCAGTATTTT	CASSPTGGSAGTDTQYF
TRBV4-2	TRBD1	TRBJ2-7	few	TGTGCCAGCAGCCAAGATTGGTACAGGGGCGGCGAGCAGTACTTC	CASSQDWYRGGEQYF
TRBV9	-	TRBJ1-6	-	TGTGCCAGCAGCCTAACGGGACGGTCTAATTCACCCCTCCACTTT	CASSLTGRSNSPLHF
TRBV20-1	-	TRBJ1-2	-	TGCAGTGCGCCGACCGTGGAGGGCTACACCTTC	CSAPTVEGYTF
TRBV27	-	TRBJ1-5	-	TGTGCCAGCAGCCCCCTTTTTACAGTAACTAATCAGCCCCAGCATTTT	CASSPLFTVTNQPQHF
TRBV30	-	TRBJ1-6	-	TGTGCCTGGAGTGCAGACAGTAATTCACCCCTCCACTTT	CAWSADSNSPLHF
TRBV11-1	-	TRBJ2-6	few	TGTGCCAGCAGCCCCCCCCGGGGCGTCATCTCTGGGGCCAACGTCCTGACTTTC	CASSPPRGVISGANVLTF
TRBV20-1	TRBD2	TRBJ2-7	-	TGCAGTGCTCGGGAGGACTACGAGCAGTACTTC	CSAREDYEQYF
TRBV30	-	TRBJ2-1	-	TGTGCCTGGGGGGGAATGGCGGAGCAGTTCTTC	CAWGGMAEQFF
TRBV28	-	TRBJ2-1	-	TGTGCCAGCAGTTCGGGGCTGTATCGGGATTACAATGAGCAGTTCTTC	CASSSGLYRDYNEQFF
TRBV5-4	-	TRBJ1-1	-	TGTGCCAGCAGCTATAGACAGCTCGAGAACACTGAAGCTTTCTTT	CASSYRQLENTEAFF
TRBV15	-	TRBJ1-1	-	TGTGCCACCAGCAGAGATTGGGCTGAAGCTTTCTTT	CATSRDWAEAFF
TRBV18	TRBD1	TRBJ1-1	-	TGTGCCAGCTCACCAATTACTCTCAGGGGGCGCGGGACTGAAGCTTTCTTT	CASSPITLRGRGTEAFF
TRBV7-6	TRBD1	TRBJ2-7	-	TGTGCCAGCAGCTTAGGGAGGACAGGGAGACACGAGCAGTACTTC	CASSLGRTGRHEQYF
TRBV9	TRBD1	TRBJ2-2	once	TGTGCCAGCAGCCCCCGTTCAGGGGGATTGAACACCGGGGAGCTGTTTTTT	CASSPRSGGLNTGELFF